These T cell receptor beta chains were read from a single sample in a study of T cell changes during pregnancy in multiple sclerosis. Data came from immunoSEQ multiplex PCR; TCRdb stores just in-frame clones and leaves some out. The table shows about 38,000 clones, with around 90% occurring only once. Material: CD8+ T cells from peripheral blood mononuclear cells, obtained in the third trimester of pregnancy. These receptors came from a female donor with multiple sclerosis, enrolled in a pregnancy study. The CDR3 runs from the conserved cysteine through the conserved F or W. A D gene is named only where the DNA matches it firmly. Clone size is stated in some rows and not others, as once, few, many or a class when expanded.

d_gene,abundance,j_gene,v_gene,CDR3nt,CDR3aa
TRBD2,.,TRBJ2-7,TRBV9,TGTGCCTCAAGCGCGGGCGGGGGGGCCTACGAGCAGTACTTC,CASSAGGGAYEQYF
TRBD1,.,TRBJ1-3,TRBV6-1,TGTGCCAGCAGTGAAGCACGAGGGGGCGCGAGAAACACCATATATTTT,CASSEARGGARNTIYF
.,once,TRBJ2-7,TRBV11-2,TGTGCCAGTACCGGATTAGGCCTCAAGGGGTACGAGCAGTACTTC,CASTGLGLKGYEQYF
.,.,TRBJ1-5,TRBV5-4,TGTGCCAGCAGCACAGGATTCAATCAGCCCCAGCATTTT,CASSTGFNQPQHF
.,.,TRBJ1-1,TRBV6-4,TGTGCCAGCAGCCCTGGGGGAGGCGGGACTGAAGCTTTCTTT,CASSPGGGGTEAFF
TRBD2,.,TRBJ2-2,TRBV10-3,TGTGCCATCGGGGCAGGAAGCCGGGGGGTCGGGGAGCTGTTTTTT,CAIGAGSRGVGELFF
TRBD2,.,TRBJ2-3,TRBV6-6,TGTGCCAGCAGCGTAGCCAGCGGGGGGAAAGATACGCAGTATTTT,CASSVASGGKDTQYF
.,.,TRBJ2-5,TRBV5-5,TGTGCCAGCAGCTTGGAAGGGGCGGCGACCCAGTACTTC,CASSLEGAATQYF
.,.,TRBJ2-1,TRBV27,TGTGCCAGCAGTCCGCTAGCAGTCCCCTACAATGAGCAGTTCTTC,CASSPLAVPYNEQFF
.,.,TRBJ2-7,TRBV30,TGTGCCTGGAGTGTAGACATGACCTACGAGCAGTACTTC,CAWSVDMTYEQYF
TRBD2,.,TRBJ2-1,TRBV10-3,TGTGCCATCAGTGAGTTAGGTAGCGGGGTATACAATGAGCAGTTCTTC,CAISELGSGVYNEQFF
.,.,TRBJ1-5,TRBV5-8,TGTGCCAGCAGCCCACAGGGAAATCAGCCCCAGCATTTT,CASSPQGNQPQHF
TRBD1,.,TRBJ2-1,TRBV19,TGTGCCAGTAGTAATCAAGGGGACAGGGATGCAAATGAGCAGTTCTTC,CASSNQGDRDANEQFF
TRBD1,once,TRBJ1-1,TRBV19,TGTGCCAGTAGTATTAGGACAGGGGGCCTGAACACTGAAGCTTTCTTT,CASSIRTGGLNTEAFF
.,.,TRBJ1-6,TRBV5-4,TGTGCCAGCAGCTCAGGAAGGGGAATGGTCTCTTCACCCCTCCACTTT,CASSSGRGMVSSPLHF
.,.,TRBJ1-1,TRBV30,TGTGCCTGGAGTCAATGGGACTCGGACACTGAAGCTTTCTTT,CAWSQWDSDTEAFF
.,.,TRBJ1-6,TRBV9,TGTGCCAGCAGCGTCAGGGAGGACAATTCACCCCTCCACTTT,CASSVREDNSPLHF
TRBD2,.,TRBJ2-1,TRBV6-5,TGTGCCAGCAGTTACTCTAGCGGGGAAGCCTACAATGAGCAGTTCTTC,CASSYSSGEAYNEQFF
TRBD2,.,TRBJ2-7,TRBV7-2,TGTGCCAGCAGCTTAGGCGGGGGGCCGCCCTACGAGCAGTACTTC,CASSLGGGPPYEQYF
.,.,TRBJ2-7,TRBV7-7,TGTGCTAGCAGCTTAGTCGAACCACGGACATATGAGAACGAGCAGTACTTC,CASSLVEPRTYENEQYF
TRBD2,.,TRBJ2-1,TRBV7-9,TGTGCCAGCAGCTTAGCCCTAGCGGGGGCCTACAATGAGCAGTTCTTC,CASSLALAGAYNEQFF
TRBD1,.,TRBJ2-3,TRBV7-9,TGTGCCAGCAGCTTGGACAGGGCGGTAGATACGCAGTATTTT,CASSLDRAVDTQYF
TRBD1,.,TRBJ1-1,TRBV27,TGTGCCAGCAGTTTACTGTCAGGACAGGGGGCTGGAGAAGCTTTCTTT,CASSLLSGQGAGEAFF
TRBD1,.,TRBJ2-5,TRBV6-5,TGTGCCAGCAGCCCCCTTACAGGGGTACGCGAGACCCAGTACTTC,CASSPLTGVRETQYF
.,.,TRBJ2-1,TRBV25-1,TGTGCCAGCAGTGAAGCCAGGGCCTACAATGAGCAGTTCTTC,CASSEARAYNEQFF
.,.,TRBJ1-2,TRBV27,TGTGCCAGCAGCCCCCTGGGGCGCGGCTATGGCTACACCTTC,CASSPLGRGYGYTF
.,.,TRBJ2-5,TRBV28,TGTGCCAGCAGTTTGCAACCAGGTTCCTATCAAGAGACCCAGTACTTC,CASSLQPGSYQETQYF
.,.,TRBJ2-2,TRBV6-5,TGTGCCAGCAGTTACGTGGAGGGTTTAACCGGGGAGCTGTTTTTT,CASSYVEGLTGELFF
.,.,TRBJ1-6,TRBV2,TGTGCCAGCAACCCGTGGGGGGGCGAAGATTTCCGTGATAATTCACCCCTCCACTTT,CASNPWGGEDFRDNSPLHF
TRBD1,.,TRBJ2-7,TRBV2,TGTGCCAGCAGTGAACAGGGACAGGGGACCCACGAGCAGTACTTC,CASSEQGQGTHEQYF
.,.,TRBJ2-7,TRBV5-4,TGTGCCAGCAGCTTAAGGGGTTCCTACGAGCAGTACTTC,CASSLRGSYEQYF
.,.,TRBJ2-1,TRBV2,TGTGCCAGCAAGGGTGGTGACAGCCGTACAGGTGAGCAGTTCTTC,CASKGGDSRTGEQFF
.,.,TRBJ1-2,TRBV27,TGTGCCAGCAGTTTACGGAGCTCTAACTATGGCTACACCTTC,CASSLRSSNYGYTF
TRBD2,.,TRBJ2-1,TRBV4-1,TGCGCCAGCAGCCAAGATTCTAGCGGGTACAATGAGCAGTTCTTC,CASSQDSSGYNEQFF
.,.,TRBJ1-2,TRBV7-3,TGTGCCAGCAGCCATTCGGACAGAAACTATGGCTACACCTTC,CASSHSDRNYGYTF
TRBD1,.,TRBJ1-1,TRBV6-5,TGTGCCAGCACCCAAGGGGGCCTGTGGACTGAAGCTTTCTTT,CASTQGGLWTEAFF
.,.,TRBJ1-5,TRBV27,TGTGCCACCTTTCTTCACGGACAGAGCAATCAGCCCCAGCATTTT,CATFLHGQSNQPQHF
.,.,TRBJ2-5,TRBV12-1,TGTGCCAGCAGCTTTTTGGGACTAGCGGGGAAAGAGACCCAGTACTTC,CASSFLGLAGKETQYF
TRBD2,.,TRBJ2-1,TRBV5-1,TGCGCCAGCAGCTCCCGAATAGCGGGGGGGTATGAGCAGTTCTTC,CASSSRIAGGYEQFF
.,.,TRBJ2-3,TRBV12-5,TGTGCTAGTGGCTTTCCCCCAGGGACTAGCACAGATACGCAGTATTTT,CASGFPPGTSTDTQYF
TRBD1,.,TRBJ1-1,TRBV30,TGTGCCTGGGGGCGACGGGACAGGGGAGCTTTCTTT,CAWGRRDRGAFF